These T cell receptor beta chains were read from a single sample in a study of blood T cell repertoires in COVID-19. Assay: immunoSEQ multiplex PCR; the TCRdb copy retains only in-frame clones and omits some. The table has 35,000 to 45,000 clones, 70% to 90% seen once. The material sequenced was peripheral blood. These receptors came from a man between 65 and 85 years old with acute or convalescent COVID-19. Each CDR3 is given with its conserved first and last residue. D genes are given only for firm matches. Some rows have no size entry. The others give once, few or many, or a class for an expanded clone.

.	TRBV5-1	TRBJ2-3	TRBD1	CASSLDRGYTDTQYF	TGCGCCAGCAGCTTAGACAGGGGTTACACAGATACGCAGTATTTT
.	TRBV5-6	TRBJ1-1	.	CASSQDGQNTEAFF	TGTGCCAGCAGCCAGGATGGACAGAACACTGAAGCTTTCTTT
.	TRBV7-2	TRBJ1-1	.	CASTGRGPTQEAFF	TGTGCCAGCACGGGCAGGGGCCCCACCCAGGAAGCTTTCTTT
.	TRBV6-5	TRBJ1-2	TRBD1	CASRIPQGVGYGYTF	TGTGCCAGCAGGATCCCCCAGGGGGTGGGCTATGGCTACACCTTC
.	TRBV19	TRBJ1-1	.	CASSGAMTGRNTEAFF	TGTGCCAGTAGTGGTGCGATGACAGGTAGGAACACTGAAGCTTTCTTT
.	TRBV4-3	TRBJ2-5	TRBD2	CASSQQVAGGGETQYF	TGCGCCAGCAGCCAGCAGGTAGCGGGAGGGGGAGAGACCCAGTACTTC
.	TRBV3-1/TRBV3-2	TRBJ1-1	TRBD1	CASSHPRRDRGLNTEAFF	TGTGCCAGCAGCCACCCTCGAAGGGACAGGGGGTTGAACACTGAAGCTTTCTTT
.	TRBV4-2	TRBJ1-6	.	CASSPAAGADSPLHF	TGTGCCAGCAGCCCAGCGGCGGGAGCGGATTCACCCCTCCACTTT
.	TRBV27	TRBJ2-2	TRBD2	CASSFRYLAGLNTGELFF	TGTGCCAGCAGTTTCCGTTATCTAGCGGGGTTGAACACCGGGGAGCTGTTTTTT
.	TRBV18	TRBJ2-3	TRBD2	CASSPASGRSDTQYF	TGTGCCAGCTCCCCCGCTAGCGGGAGATCAGATACGCAGTATTTT
.	TRBV12-5	TRBJ1-1	.	CASGSNARNTEAFF	TGTGCTAGTGGTTCGAACGCCAGGAACACTGAAGCTTTCTTT
.	TRBV15	TRBJ2-1	TRBD1	CATSRVPGGGTSDEQFF	TGTGCCACCAGCAGAGTCCCAGGGGGCGGGACGAGCGATGAGCAGTTCTTC
.	TRBV6-5	TRBJ2-1	.	CASTSSYTGHQFF	TGTGCCAGCACCTCCAGCTATACAGGCCACCAGTTCTTC
few	TRBV19	TRBJ2-2	.	CASSPTGHTGELFF	TGTGCCAGTAGTCCGACAGGCCACACCGGGGAGCTGTTTTTT
.	TRBV7-9	TRBJ1-2	TRBD1	CASSLPDRLSNYGYTF	TGTGCCAGCAGCCTCCCGGACAGGCTATCTAACTATGGCTACACCTTC
.	TRBV5-1	TRBJ2-7	TRBD1	CASSFPGGRREQYF	TGCGCCAGCAGCTTCCCAGGGGGCCGCCGCGAGCAGTACTTC
.	TRBV28	TRBJ2-3	TRBD2	CASSLLLKAGAQHDTQYF	TGTGCCAGCAGCCTCCTACTTAAAGCGGGGGCCCAACATGATACGCAGTATTTT
once	TRBV3-1/TRBV3-2	TRBJ2-1	TRBD2	CASSQERESNEQFF	TGTGCCAGCAGCCAAGAGCGGGAGTCAAATGAGCAGTTCTTC
.	TRBV7-9	TRBJ1-6	TRBD1	CASNKGQGSDSPLHF	TGTGCCAGCAACAAAGGACAGGGGTCTGATTCACCCCTCCACTTT
.	TRBV5-3	TRBJ2-5	.	CARSPQSGGCFWETQYF	TGTGCCAGATCCCCCCAGTCCGGGGGTTGCTTTTGGGAGACCCAGTACTTC
.	TRBV18	TRBJ1-5	.	CASSLLTNSNQPQHF	TGTGCCAGCTCACTATTAACTAATAGCAATCAGCCCCAGCATTTT
.	TRBV7-2	TRBJ2-1	TRBD2	CASVLAGGGAYNEQFF	TGTGCCAGCGTACTAGCGGGAGGGGGGGCCTACAATGAGCAGTTCTTC
.	TRBV5-6	TRBJ1-2	TRBD1	CASSPLRGQGVNGYTF	TGTGCCAGCAGCCCCCTTCGGGGACAGGGTGTAAATGGCTACACCTTC
.	TRBV24-1	TRBJ2-3	TRBD2	CATSEFPGLAGGQDTQYF	TGTGCCACCAGTGAGTTCCCGGGACTAGCGGGAGGGCAAGATACGCAGTATTTT
few	TRBV6-1	TRBJ2-7	.	CASSEGPRAYEQYF	TGTGCCAGCAGTGAAGGGCCCAGGGCCTACGAGCAGTACTTC
once	TRBV6-4	TRBJ1-5	TRBD1	CASRETGASNQPQHF	TGTGCCAGCAGAGAAACAGGGGCCAGCAATCAGCCCCAGCATTTT
once	TRBV3-1/TRBV3-2	TRBJ2-3	TRBD2	CASMGASGRADTQYF	TGTGCCAGCATGGGGGCTAGCGGGAGGGCAGATACGCAGTATTTT
.	TRBV9	TRBJ1-1	.	CASSANGGLNTEAFF	TGTGCCAGCAGCGCCAACGGAGGGTTGAACACTGAAGCTTTCTTT
few	TRBV9	TRBJ2-7	TRBD1	CASSRRDSKSYEQYF	TGTGCCAGCAGCCGCCGGGACAGTAAGTCCTACGAGCAGTACTTC
.	TRBV5-6	TRBJ1-2	.	CASSVRDGYTF	TGTGCCAGCAGTGTCAGGGATGGCTACACCTTC
.	TRBV7-9	TRBJ2-1	.	CASSFVRGRRYNEQFF	TGTGCCAGCAGCTTTGTAAGGGGTCGAAGGTACAATGAGCAGTTCTTC
.	TRBV15	TRBJ1-5	TRBD1	CATSPRTGGTQPQHF	TGTGCCACCAGCCCACGGACAGGGGGGACTCAGCCCCAGCATTTT
.	TRBV4-3	TRBJ2-2	TRBD1	CASSPGTGGPPHVYGELFF	TGCGCCAGCAGCCCAGGGACAGGGGGACCTCCTCACGTCTACGGGGAGCTGTTTTTT
once	TRBV2	TRBJ2-1	TRBD2	CATAGLAGADEQFF	TGTGCCACCGCGGGACTAGCGGGAGCGGATGAGCAGTTCTTC
.	TRBV20-1	TRBJ2-4	.	CSIADQNIQYF	TGCAGTATAGCGGACCAAAACATTCAGTACTTC
once	TRBV7-2	TRBJ2-1	.	CASSLGGTSRRSYNEQFF	TGTGCCAGCAGCTTAGGCGGGACTTCCAGACGCTCCTACAATGAGCAGTTCTTC
once	TRBV5-4	TRBJ2-1	TRBD2	CASSLTSGRIDEQFF	TGTGCCAGCAGCTTGACTAGCGGGAGAATCGATGAGCAGTTCTTC
once	TRBV5-1	TRBJ1-1	TRBD1	CASSLTGGLNTEAFF	TGCGCCAGCAGCTTGACAGGGGGATTGAACACTGAAGCTTTCTTT
.	TRBV4-1	TRBJ2-1	TRBD2	CASSQDSPWGKGTSARYNEQFF	TGCGCCAGCAGCCAAGATTCCCCGTGGGGAAAAGGGACTAGCGCCCGATACAATGAGCAGTTCTTC
.	TRBV5-6	TRBJ2-1	TRBD1	CASSLGGQGSYNEQFF	TGTGCCAGCAGCTTGGGGGGACAGGGCTCCTACAATGAGCAGTTCTTC